The rows below give T cell receptor beta chains drawn from one sample of a study of T cell responses to AZD1222 COVID-19 vaccine. Profiled with immunoSEQ multiplex PCR; TCRdb holds only in-frame clones, not every one. The table records 140,000 to 150,000 clones, approximately 94% of them present only once. Sample: peripheral blood, taken on day 0 of AZD1222 vaccination. Receptors were obtained from an adult in good health. Each CDR3 is given with its conserved first and last residue. The D gene is left open where the match is weak. Size is stated for part of the rows, as once, few or many counts, or as a class when the clone is expanded.

CDR3 DNA | CDR3 protein | J gene | V gene | D gene | clone size
TGTGCCAGCAGCTCAACAGGGAGGTACAATGAGCAGTTCTTC | CASSSTGRYNEQFF | TRBJ2-1 | TRBV5-6 | - | -
TGCGCCAGCAGCCGGACAGCCGGTCCCTACGAGCAGTACTTC | CASSRTAGPYEQYF | TRBJ2-7 | TRBV5-1 | - | -
TGTGCCAGCAGTCGCGGCACAGATACGCAGTATTTT | CASSRGTDTQYF | TRBJ2-3 | TRBV6-5 | - | -
TGTGCTAGTGCCAAGGACAGGGGGAATGAGCAGTTCTTC | CASAKDRGNEQFF | TRBJ2-1 | TRBV12-5 | TRBD1 | -
TGTGCCAGCAGCCCCGGGACAGGGGGCTACACCTTC | CASSPGTGGYTF | TRBJ1-2 | TRBV28 | TRBD1 | -
TGTGCCAGCAGCTTACGGACTAGCGGGGGGCCCGCAGATACGCAGTATTTT | CASSLRTSGGPADTQYF | TRBJ2-3 | TRBV7-2 | TRBD2 | few
TGTGCCAGCAACCCCAGGGGTTCCTCATCCTACGAGCAGTACTTC | CASNPRGSSSYEQYF | TRBJ2-7 | TRBV28 | - | -
TGTGCCAGCAGTAAACAGGGGGCTGTCACCGGGGAGCTGTTTTTT | CASSKQGAVTGELFF | TRBJ2-2 | TRBV6-5 | TRBD1 | -
TGTGCCAGCAGTGTTCCGGGTGCAACTAATGAAAAACTGTTTTTT | CASSVPGATNEKLFF | TRBJ1-4 | TRBV2 | - | once
TGTGCCAGCAGCGTAGACGGGGGAGCGAAGCCCCAGCATTTT | CASSVDGGAKPQHF | TRBJ1-5 | TRBV9 | - | -
TGTGCCAGCAGCTTATTTCCAAGTACTCAGCCGGGAGACACTGAAGCTTTCTTT | CASSLFPSTQPGDTEAFF | TRBJ1-1 | TRBV11-3 | - | -